Presented here are 13 T cell receptor beta chains from one specimen sequenced in a study of cytomegalovirus exposure and HLA in healthy donors. With 60 Vbeta and 13 Jbeta primers, the PCR was carried out. Generated by immunoSEQ multiplex PCR, the TCRdb table keeps only in-frame clones and is missing some. The data contain over 110,000 clones, 65% to 85% of them singletons. Material for sequencing was PBMCs. These receptors were taken from a young man in good health and CMV-seronegative.

CDR3 nucleotide sequence: TGTGCCAGCAGGGAGACGGGGCGGGGGGGCCATCCCGAGCAGTACTTC. It is translated as CASRETGRGGHPEQYF. The chain employs TRBV2 and TRBJ2-7, with 9 positions matching TRBD2. The CDR3 length is 16 residues. Trimming took 6 bases from V and 6 from J; bases not matched to a gene: 15. The germline V gene has CDR1 SNHLY and CDR2 FYNNEI.

The chain combines TRBV6-6 with TRBJ1-1, with a possible D match to TRBD1 (5 bases). The CDR3 totals 14 residues. The germline V gene encodes CDR1 MNHNY and CDR2 SVGAGI (reference sequence). Trimming took off 4 bases at V and 1 base at J, with 10 bases between the two ends. As DNA, the CDR3 is TGTGCCAGCAGTTGGGAGGGACCGAACACTGAAGCTTTCTTT. It translates to CASSWEGPNTEAFF.

This clone was detected only a few times. The J gene is TRBJ1-1, the V gene TRBV6-5; D perhaps matches TRBD1 (6 bases). Trimming took 0 bases from V and 9 from J, leaving 8 bases between them. Germline CDR1 and CDR2: MNHEY and SVGAGI. The CDR3 has 12 residues. CDR3 nucleotides: TGTGCCAGCAGTTACTCTGGACAGAAAGCTTTCTTT. As protein: CASSYSGQKAFF.

CDR3 loop: CASSRHGTANTEAFF. CDR3 bases: TGTGCCAGCAGCCGCCACGGGACAGCGAACACTGAAGCTTTCTTT. The rearrangement uses TRBV7-9 and TRBJ1-1; 7 positions agree with TRBD1. V gave up 5 bases and J gave up 1 base; unmatched junction bases: 7. CDR1 is SEHNR, CDR2 FQNEAQ, per germline (reference sequence). CDR3 size: 15 residues.

V usage is TRBV7-9 and J usage is TRBJ2-7; 8 bases are a match to TRBD1. Germline V gene sequence: CDR1 SEHNR, CDR2 FQNEAQ (reference sequence). CDR3 length: 14 amino acids. The junction had 10 bases not matched to a gene; V was cut back by 5 bases and J by 7 bases. CDR3 nucleotides: TGTGCCAGCAGCGACGGACAGGGAAGACAAGAGCAGTACTTC. It translates to CASSDGQGRQEQYF.

The rearrangement joins TRBV7-8 to TRBJ2-5; D call uncertain. The assigned J gene may be wrong: the sequence end matches TRBJ2-7 better. Germline V gives CDR1 SGHVS, CDR2 FQNEAQ. The CDR3 runs 14 residues. The CDR3 reads CASSLGMEIYEQYF. DNA of the CDR3: TGTGCCAGCAGCTTAGGTATGGAGATCTACGAGCAGTACTTC.

The CDR3: CASSHSDGGGAYNSPLHF. The DNA of the CDR3 is TGCGCCAGCAGCCACTCCGACGGAGGGGGCGCCTATAATTCACCCCTCCACTTT. The V and J genes are TRBV4-1 and TRBJ1-6, with 7 bases fitting TRBD1. In germline, CDR1 is MGHRA, CDR2 YSYEKL. CDR3 size: 18 residues. J was trimmed by 2 bases and V by 3 bases; bases with no gene match: 10.

The chain combines TRBV6-5 with TRBJ1-2; TRBD1 matches 7 bases. Germline lookup yields CDR1 MNHEY and CDR2 SVGAGI. The CDR3 spans 14 residues. With 0 bases clipped from V and 4 bases from J, the junction kept 2 bases outside the gene matches. CDR3: CASSYSDRVYGYTF. The CDR3 region has the DNA TGTGCCAGCAGTTACTCAGACAGGGTCTATGGCTACACCTTC.

The CDR3 DNA sequence: TGTGCCTGGAGATCAGGGGATCCCAACGAGCAGTACTTC. Its protein is CAWRSGDPNEQYF. The chain has TRBV30 and TRBJ2-7; tentative D call: TRBD1 (6 bases). This CDR3 spans 13 amino acids. CDR1 GTSNPN and CDR2 SVGIG come from the germline V gene (reference sequence). Trimming removed 3 bases from V and 5 bases from J, with 14 bases in between.

A few counts support this clone. The chain employs TRBV4-3 and TRBJ2-2, with D unclear. V was pared by 1 base and J by 0 bases, with 9 bases between. The CDR3 has 16 amino acids. CDR1 is LGHNA and CDR2 is YSLEER in the germline V gene. The CDR3 loop is CASSQVRPTNTGELFF. As DNA, the CDR3 is TGCGCCAGCAGCCAAGTGAGGCCGACGAACACCGGGGAGCTGTTTTTT.

The chain combines TRBV27 with TRBJ1-2; possibly TRBD1 for D (5 bases). The germline V gene has CDR1 MNHEY and CDR2 SMNVEV (reference sequence). V was clipped by 5 bases and J by 6 bases, with 19 bases between them. The CDR3 is 15 residues long. CDR3: CASSRSPGTGDGYTF. CDR3 in DNA: TGTGCCAGCAGTCGATCTCCCGGGACGGGGGATGGCTACACCTTC.

The genes are TRBV5-1 and TRBJ2-1; 7 bases align to TRBD2. This CDR3 has 17 residues. CDR1 and CDR2 (germline): SGHRS, YFSETQ. V lost 0 bases and J lost 4; bases outside the gene matches: 10. The CDR3 nucleotides are TGCGCCAGCAGCTTGGGTAGACTAGCTCACGGTTACAATGAGCAGTTCTTC. Its protein is CASSLGRLAHGYNEQFF.

Points on this clone: Other DNA sequences in the same sample also yield this CDR3. This sequence joins TRBV2 and TRBJ1-2; 8 nucleotides match TRBD1. There are 13 residues in the CDR3. V lost 4 bases to trimming and J lost 8 bases; unmatched junction nucleotides: 6. CDR1 SNHLY and CDR2 FYNNEI come from the germline V gene. The DNA for the CDR3 is TGTGCCAGCAGTGGACAGGGGATAGGGGGCTACACCTTC. Translating gives CASSGQGIGGYTF.